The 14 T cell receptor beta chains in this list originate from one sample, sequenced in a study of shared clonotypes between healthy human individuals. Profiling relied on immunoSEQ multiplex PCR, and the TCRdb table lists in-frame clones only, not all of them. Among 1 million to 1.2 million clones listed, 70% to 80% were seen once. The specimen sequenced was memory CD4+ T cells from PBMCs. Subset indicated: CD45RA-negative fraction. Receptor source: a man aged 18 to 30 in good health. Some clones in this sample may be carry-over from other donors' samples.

CDR3 in DNA: TGTGCCAGCAGTTTGCGAAGTTATAGCAATCAGCCCCAGCATTTT. It yields the protein CASSLRSYSNQPQHF. The rearrangement uses TRBV28 and TRBJ1-5; no definite D call. The CDR3 is 15 amino acids. V lost 3 bases and J 0 bases, leaving 9 bases between the germline ends. Germline V gene sequence: CDR1 MDHEN, CDR2 SYDVKM. Looking up the rest from reference TRBV28 and TRBJ1-5 gives the full variable domain: DVKVTQSSRYLVKRTGEKVFLECVQDMDHENMFWYRQDPGLGLRLIYFSYDVKMKEKGDIPEGYSVSREKKERFSLILESASTNQTSMYLCASSLRSYSNQPQHFGDGTRLSIL.

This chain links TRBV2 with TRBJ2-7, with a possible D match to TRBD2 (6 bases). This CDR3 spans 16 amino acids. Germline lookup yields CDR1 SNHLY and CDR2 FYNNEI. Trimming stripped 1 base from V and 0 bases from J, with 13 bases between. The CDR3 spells CASSEGSGFSSYEQYF. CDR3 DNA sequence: TGTGCCAGCAGTGAAGGGAGCGGGTTTAGCTCCTACGAGCAGTACTTC.

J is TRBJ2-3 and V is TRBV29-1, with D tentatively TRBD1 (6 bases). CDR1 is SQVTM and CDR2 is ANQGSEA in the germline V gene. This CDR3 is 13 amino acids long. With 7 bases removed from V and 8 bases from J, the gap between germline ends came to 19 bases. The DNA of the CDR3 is TGCAGCGGGGGACATCCCCAAGGAGGTACGCAGTATTTT. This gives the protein CSGGHPQGGTQYF.

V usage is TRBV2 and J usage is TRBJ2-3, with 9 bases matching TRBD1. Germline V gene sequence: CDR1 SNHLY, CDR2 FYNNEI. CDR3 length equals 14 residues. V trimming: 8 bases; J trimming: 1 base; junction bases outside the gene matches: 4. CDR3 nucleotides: TGTGCCAGCCGCCGGGACAGGGGCACAGATACGCAGTATTTT. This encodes CASRRDRGTDTQYF.

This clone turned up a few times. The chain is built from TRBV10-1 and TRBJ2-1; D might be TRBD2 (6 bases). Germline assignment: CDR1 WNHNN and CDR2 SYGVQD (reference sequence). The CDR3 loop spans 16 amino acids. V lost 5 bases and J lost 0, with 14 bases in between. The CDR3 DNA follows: TGCGCCAGCAGTCCCCGCGGGGCGGGCTCCTACAATGAGCAGTTCTTC. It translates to CASSPRGAGSYNEQFF.

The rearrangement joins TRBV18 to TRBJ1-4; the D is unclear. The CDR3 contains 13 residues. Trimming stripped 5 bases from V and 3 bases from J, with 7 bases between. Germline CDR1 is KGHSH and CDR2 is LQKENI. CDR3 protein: CASSADSNEKLFF. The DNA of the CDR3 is TGTGCCAGCTCAGCAGACTCTAATGAAAAACTGTTTTTT.

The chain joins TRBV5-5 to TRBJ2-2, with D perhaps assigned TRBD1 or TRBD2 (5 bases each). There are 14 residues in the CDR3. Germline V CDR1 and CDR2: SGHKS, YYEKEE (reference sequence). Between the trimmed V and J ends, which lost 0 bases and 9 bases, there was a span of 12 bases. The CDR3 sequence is CASSLASGSRELFF. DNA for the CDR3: TGTGCCAGCAGCTTGGCATCAGGGAGCCGGGAGCTGTTTTTT.

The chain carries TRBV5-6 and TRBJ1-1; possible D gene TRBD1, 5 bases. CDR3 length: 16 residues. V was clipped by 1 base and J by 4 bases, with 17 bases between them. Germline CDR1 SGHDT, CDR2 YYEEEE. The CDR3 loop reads CASSLLGAGTATEAFF. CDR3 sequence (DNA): TGTGCCAGCAGCTTGTTAGGGGCAGGGACTGCCACTGAAGCTTTCTTT.

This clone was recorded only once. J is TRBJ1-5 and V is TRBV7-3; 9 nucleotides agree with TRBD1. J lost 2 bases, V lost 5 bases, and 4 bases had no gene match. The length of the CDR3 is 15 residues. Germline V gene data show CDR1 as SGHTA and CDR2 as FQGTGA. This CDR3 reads CASSPTGGGNQPQHF. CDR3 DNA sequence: TGTGCCAGCAGCCCGACAGGGGGGGGCAATCAGCCCCAGCATTTT.

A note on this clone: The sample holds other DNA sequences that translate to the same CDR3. CDR3 sequence: CASSPRTSGGNEQFF. CDR3 DNA sequence: TGCGCCAGCAGCCCTCGGACTAGCGGTGGCAATGAGCAGTTCTTC. The chain employs TRBV5-1 and TRBJ2-1; TRBD2 agrees at 10 bases. The CDR3 sequence is 15 residues long. CDR1 and CDR2 from the germline V gene are SGHRS and YFSETQ. With 4 bases clipped from V and 6 bases from J, the junction kept 7 bases outside the gene matches.

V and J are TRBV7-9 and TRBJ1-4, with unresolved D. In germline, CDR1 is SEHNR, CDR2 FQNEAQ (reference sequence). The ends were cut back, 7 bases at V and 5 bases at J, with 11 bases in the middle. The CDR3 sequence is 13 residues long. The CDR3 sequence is CASTWGINEKLFF. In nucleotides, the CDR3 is TGTGCCAGCACCTGGGGAATAAATGAAAAACTGTTTTTT.

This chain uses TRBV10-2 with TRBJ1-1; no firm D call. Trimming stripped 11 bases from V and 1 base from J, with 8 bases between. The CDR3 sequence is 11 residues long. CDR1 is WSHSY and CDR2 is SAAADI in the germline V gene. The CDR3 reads CAQKGNTEAFF. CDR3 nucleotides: TGCGCCCAAAAGGGGAACACTGAAGCTTTCTTT.

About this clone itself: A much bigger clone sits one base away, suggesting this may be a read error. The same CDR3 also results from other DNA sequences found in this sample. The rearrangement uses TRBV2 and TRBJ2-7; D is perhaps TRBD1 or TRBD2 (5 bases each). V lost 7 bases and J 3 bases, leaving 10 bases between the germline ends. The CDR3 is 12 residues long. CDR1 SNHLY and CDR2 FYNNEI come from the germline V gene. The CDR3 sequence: CASTRDGYEQYF. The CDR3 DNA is TGTGCCAGCACCCGGGACGGCTACGAGCAGTACTTC.

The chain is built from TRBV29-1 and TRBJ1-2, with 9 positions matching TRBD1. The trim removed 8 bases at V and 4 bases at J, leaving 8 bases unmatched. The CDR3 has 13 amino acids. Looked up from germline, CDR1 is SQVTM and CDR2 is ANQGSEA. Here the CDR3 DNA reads TGCAGCACCCGGGACAGGGAAACCTATGGCTACACCTTC. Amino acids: CSTRDRETYGYTF.